Included here is one T cell receptor (beta chain) sequence, with context. Trimming cost V 5 bases and J 6 bases, with 13 bases left between them. The V gene's germline CDR1 is SEHNR and CDR2 FQNEAQ (reference sequence). The CDR3 is 13 amino acids. The data belong to a study of blood T cell repertoires in COVID-19. Original processing notes: Counts of nucleated cells, estimated from reference gene primer amplification, were obtained. Here immunoSEQ multiplex PCR was the method, and the copy in TCRdb shows in-frame clones only, minus some. Clone size and the V and J calls come from that table; the DNA yielded D and trimming. The sample has about 180,000 clones, roughly four fifths seen once.

This clonotype was obtained from a woman in her 70s with COVID-19, enrolled during active disease. Sequenced: peripheral blood. V gene TRBV7-9 combines with J gene TRBJ1-1; tentative D call: TRBD1 (5 bases). CDR3: CASSPSQGAEAFF. CDR3 bases: TGTGCCAGCAGCCCCTCGCAGGGCGCTGAAGCTTTCTTT.